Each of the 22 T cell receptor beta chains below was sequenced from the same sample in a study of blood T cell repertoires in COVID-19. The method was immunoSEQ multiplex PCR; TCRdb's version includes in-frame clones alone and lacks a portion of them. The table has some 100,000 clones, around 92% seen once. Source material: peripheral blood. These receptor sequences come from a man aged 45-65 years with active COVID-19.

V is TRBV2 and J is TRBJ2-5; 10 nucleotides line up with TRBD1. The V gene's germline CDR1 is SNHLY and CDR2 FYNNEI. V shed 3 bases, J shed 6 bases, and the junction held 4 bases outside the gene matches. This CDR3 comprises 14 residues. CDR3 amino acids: CASSDGTGVKTQYF. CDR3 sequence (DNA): TGTGCCAGCAGTGATGGGACAGGGGTAAAGACCCAGTACTTC.

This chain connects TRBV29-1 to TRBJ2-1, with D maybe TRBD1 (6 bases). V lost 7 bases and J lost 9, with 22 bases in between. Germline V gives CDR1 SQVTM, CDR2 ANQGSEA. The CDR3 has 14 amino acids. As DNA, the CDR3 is TGCAGCGGCCGGAAGGTACAGGGTAGCATTGAGCAGTTCTTC. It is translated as CSGRKVQGSIEQFF.

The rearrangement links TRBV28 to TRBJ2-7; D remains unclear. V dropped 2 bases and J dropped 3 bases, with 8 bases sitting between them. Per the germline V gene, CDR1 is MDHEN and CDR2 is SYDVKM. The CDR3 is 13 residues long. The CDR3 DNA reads TGTGCCAGCAGTTTAAAAGCTCTCTACGAGCAGTACTTC. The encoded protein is CASSLKALYEQYF.

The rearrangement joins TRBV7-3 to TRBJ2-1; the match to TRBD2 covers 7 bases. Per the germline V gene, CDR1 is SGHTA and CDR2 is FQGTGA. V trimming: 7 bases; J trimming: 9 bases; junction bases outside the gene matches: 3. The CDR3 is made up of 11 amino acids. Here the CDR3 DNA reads TGTGCCAGCACCGGGGAGGGTGAGCAGTTCTTC. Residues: CASTGEGEQFF.

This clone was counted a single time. CDR3 bases: TGTGCCAGCTACTCTGGGGCCAACGTCCTGACTTTC. This sequence encodes CASYSGANVLTF. The rearrangement links TRBV28 to TRBJ2-6; D gene unclear. This CDR3 contains 12 residues. The V end lost 8 bases, the J end lost 0 bases, and 2 bases lay between the germline ends. Germline CDR1 MDHEN, CDR2 SYDVKM.

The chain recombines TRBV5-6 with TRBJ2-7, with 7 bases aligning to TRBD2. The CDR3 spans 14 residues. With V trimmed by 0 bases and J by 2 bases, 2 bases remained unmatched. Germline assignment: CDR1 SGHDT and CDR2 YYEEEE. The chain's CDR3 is CASSLDGGAYEQYF. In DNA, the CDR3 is TGTGCCAGCAGCTTGGATGGGGGGGCCTACGAGCAGTACTTC.

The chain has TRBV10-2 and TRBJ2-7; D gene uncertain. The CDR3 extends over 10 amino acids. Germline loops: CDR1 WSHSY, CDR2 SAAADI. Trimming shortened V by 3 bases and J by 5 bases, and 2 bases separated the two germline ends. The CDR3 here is CASSDNEQYF. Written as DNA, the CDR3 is TGCGCCAGCAGTGACAACGAGCAGTACTTC.

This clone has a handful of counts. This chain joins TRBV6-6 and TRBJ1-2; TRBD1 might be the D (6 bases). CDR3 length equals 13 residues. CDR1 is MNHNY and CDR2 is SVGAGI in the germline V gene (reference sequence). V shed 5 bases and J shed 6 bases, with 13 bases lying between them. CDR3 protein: CASSRQGTDGYTF. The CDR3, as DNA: TGTGCCAGCAGTCGGCAGGGGACGGATGGCTACACCTTC.

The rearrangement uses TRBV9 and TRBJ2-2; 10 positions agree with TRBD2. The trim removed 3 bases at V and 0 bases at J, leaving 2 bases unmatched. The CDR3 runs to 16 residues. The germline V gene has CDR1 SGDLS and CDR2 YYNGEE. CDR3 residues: CASSAGLAANTGELFF. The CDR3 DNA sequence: TGTGCCAGCAGCGCCGGACTAGCGGCGAACACCGGGGAGCTGTTTTTT.

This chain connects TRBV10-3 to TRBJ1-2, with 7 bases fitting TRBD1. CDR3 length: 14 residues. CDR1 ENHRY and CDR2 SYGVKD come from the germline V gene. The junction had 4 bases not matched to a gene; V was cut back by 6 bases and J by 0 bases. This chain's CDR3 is CAIRGTDTNYGYTF. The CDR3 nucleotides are TGTGCCATCAGGGGGACAGATACTAACTATGGCTACACCTTC.

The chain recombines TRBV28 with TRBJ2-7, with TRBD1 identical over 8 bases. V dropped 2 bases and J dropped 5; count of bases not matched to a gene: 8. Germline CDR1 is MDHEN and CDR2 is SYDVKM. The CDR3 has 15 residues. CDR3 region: CASSLPARGRNEQYF. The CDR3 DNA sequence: TGTGCCAGCAGTTTACCCGCCAGGGGGCGAAACGAGCAGTACTTC.

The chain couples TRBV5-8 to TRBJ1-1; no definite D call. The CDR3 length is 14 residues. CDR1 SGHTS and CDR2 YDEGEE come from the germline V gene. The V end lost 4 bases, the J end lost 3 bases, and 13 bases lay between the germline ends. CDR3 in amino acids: CASSEGPLDTEAFF. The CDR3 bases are TGTGCCAGCAGCGAGGGCCCTTTGGACACTGAAGCTTTCTTT.

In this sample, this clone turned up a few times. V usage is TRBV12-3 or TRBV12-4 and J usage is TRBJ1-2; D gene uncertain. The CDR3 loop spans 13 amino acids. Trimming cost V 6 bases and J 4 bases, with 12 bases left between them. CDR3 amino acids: CASRGFGGYGYTF. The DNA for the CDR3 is TGTGCCAGCAGGGGCTTCGGTGGCTATGGCTACACCTTC.

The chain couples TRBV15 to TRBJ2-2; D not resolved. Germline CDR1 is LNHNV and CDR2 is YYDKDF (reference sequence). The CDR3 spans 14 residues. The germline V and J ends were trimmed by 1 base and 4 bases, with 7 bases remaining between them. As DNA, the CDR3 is TGTGCCACCAGCAGAGCCGGTGGCACCGGGGAGCTGTTTTTT. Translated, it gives CATSRAGGTGELFF.

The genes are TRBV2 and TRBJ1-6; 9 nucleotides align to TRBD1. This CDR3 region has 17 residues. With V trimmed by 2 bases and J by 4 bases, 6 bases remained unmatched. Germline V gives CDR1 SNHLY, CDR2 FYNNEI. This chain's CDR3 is CASSELGDRDYNSPLHF. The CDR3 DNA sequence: TGTGCCAGCAGTGAATTGGGGGACAGGGATTATAATTCACCCCTCCACTTT.

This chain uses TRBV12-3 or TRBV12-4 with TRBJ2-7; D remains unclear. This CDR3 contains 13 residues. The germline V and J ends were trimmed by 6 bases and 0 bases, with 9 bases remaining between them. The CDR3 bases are TGTGCCAGCAGACCACAGAGCTCCTACGAGCAGTACTTC. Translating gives CASRPQSSYEQYF.

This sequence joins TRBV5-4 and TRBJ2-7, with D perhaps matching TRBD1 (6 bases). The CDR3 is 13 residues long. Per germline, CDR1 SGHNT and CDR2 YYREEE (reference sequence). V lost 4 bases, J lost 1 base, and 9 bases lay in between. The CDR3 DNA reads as TGTGCCAGCAGCGGCACAGGGTCCTACGAGCAGTACTTC. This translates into CASSGTGSYEQYF. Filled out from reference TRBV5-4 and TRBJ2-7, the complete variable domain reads ETGVTQSPTHLIKTRGQQVTLRCSSQSGHNTVSWYQQALGQGPQFIFQYYREEENGRGNFPPRFSGLQFPNYSSELNVNALELDDSALYLCASSGTGSYEQYFGPGTRLTVT.

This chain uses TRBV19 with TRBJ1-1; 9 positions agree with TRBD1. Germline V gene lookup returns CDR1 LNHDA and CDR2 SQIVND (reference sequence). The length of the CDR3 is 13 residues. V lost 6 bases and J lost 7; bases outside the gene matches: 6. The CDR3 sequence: CASSRTGASEAFF. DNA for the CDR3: TGTGCCAGTAGCAGGACAGGGGCAAGTGAAGCTTTCTTT.

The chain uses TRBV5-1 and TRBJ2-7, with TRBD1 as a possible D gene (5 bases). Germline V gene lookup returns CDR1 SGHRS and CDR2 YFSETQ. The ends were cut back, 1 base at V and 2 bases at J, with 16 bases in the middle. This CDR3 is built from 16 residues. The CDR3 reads CASSLRSGGATYEQYF. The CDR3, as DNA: TGCGCCAGCAGCTTGAGGTCCGGTGGGGCGACCTACGAGCAGTACTTC. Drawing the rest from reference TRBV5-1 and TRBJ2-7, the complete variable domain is KAGVTQTPRYLIKTRGQQVTLSCSPISGHRSVSWYQQTPGQGLQFLFEYFSETQRNKGNFPGRFSGRQFSNSRSEMNVSTLELGDSALYLCASSLRSGGATYEQYFGPGTRLTVT.

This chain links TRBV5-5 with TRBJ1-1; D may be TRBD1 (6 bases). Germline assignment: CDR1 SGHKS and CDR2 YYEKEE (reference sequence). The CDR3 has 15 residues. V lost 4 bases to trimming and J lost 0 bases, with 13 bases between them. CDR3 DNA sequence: TGTGCCAGCAGCCCATTCGGACAGATGAACACTGAAGCTTTCTTT. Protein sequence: CASSPFGQMNTEAFF.

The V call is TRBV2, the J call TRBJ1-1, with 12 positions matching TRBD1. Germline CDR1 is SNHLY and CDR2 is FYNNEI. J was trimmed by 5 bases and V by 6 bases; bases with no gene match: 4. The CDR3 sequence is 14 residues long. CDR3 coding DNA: TGTGCCAGCAGAGGGGACAGGGGGCGGACTGAAGCTTTCTTT. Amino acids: CASRGDRGRTEAFF.

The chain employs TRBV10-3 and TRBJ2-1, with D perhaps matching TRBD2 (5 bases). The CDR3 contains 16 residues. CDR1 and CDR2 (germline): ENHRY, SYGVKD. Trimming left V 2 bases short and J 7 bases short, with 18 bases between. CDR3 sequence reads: CAISEVLLGVANEQFF. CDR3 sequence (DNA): TGTGCCATCAGTGAGGTATTGTTGGGAGTTGCAAATGAGCAGTTCTTC.